One sample yielded the 9 T cell receptor beta chains listed below, sequenced in a study of cytomegalovirus exposure and HLA in healthy donors. The protocol was immunoSEQ multiplex PCR, while the TCRdb copy is restricted to in-frame clones and leaves out a portion. The sample includes over 200,000 clones, roughly 84% of them seen just once. The sequenced sample was PBMCs. Source of these receptors: a woman under 30 in good health and CMV-seropositive.

CDR3 DNA: TGCGCCAGCAGCCAAGATCGGCCAGGAGGATATGGCTACACCTTC. This encodes CASSQDRPGGYGYTF. The V and J genes are TRBV4-1 and TRBJ1-2; D ambiguous. The germline V and J ends were trimmed by 0 bases and 5 bases, with 13 bases remaining between them. Germline lookup yields CDR1 MGHRA and CDR2 YSYEKL. The CDR3 is made up of 15 amino acids.

The chain is built from TRBV28 and TRBJ2-7, with 8 bases aligning to TRBD1. V trimming: 6 bases; J trimming: 2 bases; junction bases outside the gene matches: 6. This CDR3 comprises 14 residues. Germline V gene lookup returns CDR1 MDHEN and CDR2 SYDVKM. The chain's CDR3 is CASSAPQGAYEQYF. CDR3 bases: TGTGCCAGCAGCGCGCCACAGGGGGCCTACGAGCAGTACTTC.

Details on this clone: One junction end disagrees with the germline gene, perhaps due to a read error. The chain combines TRBV9 with TRBJ2-1; 9 positions agree with TRBD2. The CDR3 runs 13 residues. Germline-derived CDR1 and CDR2 are SGDLS and YYNGEE. CDR3 region: CASSGRGYNEQFF. The CDR3 bases are TGTGCCAGTAGCGGGAGAGGCTACAATGAGCAGTTCTTC.

Only a few counts were recorded for this clone. This rearrangement joins TRBV7-2 to TRBJ2-3, with a possible D match to TRBD1 (5 bases). Germline CDR1 and CDR2: SGHTA and FQGNSA. V was trimmed by 5 bases and J by 2 bases, leaving 23 bases between them. The CDR3 sequence is 18 residues long. The CDR3 reads CASSPTEGAEGYTDTQYF. The CDR3 nucleotides read TGTGCCAGCAGCCCAACCGAAGGGGCCGAAGGCTACACAGATACGCAGTATTTT. Using reference TRBV7-2 and TRBJ2-3 for the parts outside the CDR3, the full variable domain is GAGVSQSPSNKVTEKGKDVELRCDPISGHTALYWYRQSLGQGLEFLIYFQGNSAPDKSGLPSDRFSAERTGGSVSTLTIQRTQQEDSAVYLCASSPTEGAEGYTDTQYFGPGTRLTVL.

V gene TRBV4-1 combines with J gene TRBJ2-2, with D possibly being TRBD1 (5 bases). V was trimmed by 6 bases and J by 2 bases, leaving 10 bases between them. Per germline, CDR1 MGHRA and CDR2 YSYEKL. This CDR3 is built from 14 residues. The CDR3 region has the DNA TGCGCCAGCAGACCAGGACAAAACACCGGGGAGCTGTTTTTT. Translation: CASRPGQNTGELFF.

The chain employs TRBV5-1 and TRBJ1-3; D possibly corresponds to TRBD1 (5 bases). Trimming removed 0 bases at V and 4 bases at J, with 11 bases between. There are 15 residues in the CDR3. CDR1 SGHRS and CDR2 YFSETQ come from the germline V gene. The CDR3: CASSLDQGWGNTIYF. The CDR3, as DNA: TGCGCCAGCAGCTTGGATCAGGGCTGGGGAAACACCATATATTTT.

This clone was observed a handful of times. V and J are TRBV29-1 and TRBJ2-3, with a possible D match to TRBD2 (5 bases). The CDR3 consists of 15 residues. Germline CDR1 SQVTM, CDR2 ANQGSEA. V lost 4 bases, J lost 0 bases, and 14 bases lay in between. The CDR3 coding sequence is TGCAGCGTTGGATCAGCTAGCCCCAGCACAGATACGCAGTATTTT. Encoded protein: CSVGSASPSTDTQYF.

The chain uses TRBV27 and TRBJ2-1, with 15 bases matching TRBD2. The CDR3 is made up of 17 amino acids. V gave up 6 bases and J gave up 6 bases; unmatched junction bases: 9. Germline V CDR1 and CDR2: MNHEY, SMNVEV (reference sequence). Written as DNA, the CDR3 is TGTGCCAGCAGCGACGGACTAGCGGGAGGGCCGGCCAATGAGCAGTTCTTC. It encodes CASSDGLAGGPANEQFF.

The chain links TRBV19 to TRBJ2-1; 16 bases line up with TRBD2. The germline CDR1 and CDR2 sequences are LNHDA and SQIVND (reference sequence). The J segment lost 2 bases and the V segment lost 4 bases, leaving 8 bases of the junction unmatched. The CDR3 consists of 19 residues. CDR3 sequence: CASSTPAGLAGGPYNEQFF. Here the CDR3 DNA reads TGTGCCAGTAGTACCCCGGCGGGACTAGCGGGAGGGCCCTACAATGAGCAGTTCTTC.